Given below is one T cell receptor beta chain in context. Here immunoSEQ multiplex PCR was the method, and the copy in TCRdb shows in-frame clones only, minus some. Of about 64,000 clones in the sample, roughly four fifths were seen once. From germline, CDR1 is SGHRS and CDR2 YFSETQ. The CDR3 spans 15 residues. With 4 bases clipped from V and 1 base from J, the junction kept 6 bases outside the gene matches. This entry comes from a study of OX40 agonist ivuxolimab in advanced cancers. The chain uses TRBV5-1 and TRBJ2-3; TRBD1 matches 7 bases. Sequenced here: CD4+ or CD8+ T cells sorted from blood, sampled in a trial of the OX40 agonist ivuxolimab. The source is an adult with an advanced solid tumor such as melanoma, head and neck, liver or kidney cancer. CDR3 sequence: CASSLQGLGTDTQYF. As DNA, the CDR3 is TGCGCCAGCAGCCTACAGGGGTTGGGCACAGATACGCAGTATTTT.